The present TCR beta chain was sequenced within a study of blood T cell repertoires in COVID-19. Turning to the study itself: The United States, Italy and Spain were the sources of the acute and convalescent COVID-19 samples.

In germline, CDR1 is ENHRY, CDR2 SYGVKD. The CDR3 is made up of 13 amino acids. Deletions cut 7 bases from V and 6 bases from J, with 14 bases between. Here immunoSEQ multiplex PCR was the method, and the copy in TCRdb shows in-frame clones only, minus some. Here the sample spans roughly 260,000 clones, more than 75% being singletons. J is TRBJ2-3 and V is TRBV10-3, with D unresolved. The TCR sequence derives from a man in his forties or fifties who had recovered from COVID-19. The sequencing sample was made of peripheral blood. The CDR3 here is CAIMRQKKDTQYF. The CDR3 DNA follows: TGTGCCATCATGCGGCAGAAGAAGGATACGCAGTATTTT.